A selection of T cell receptor beta chains follows, all from one sample in a study of OX40 agonist ivuxolimab in advanced cancers. Sequenced by immunoSEQ multiplex PCR; TCRdb stores in-frame clones only, minus some. The sample has tens of thousands of clones, around 78% seen once. This specimen was CD4+ or CD8+ T cells sorted from blood, taken in a trial of the OX40 agonist ivuxolimab. The receptors stem from an adult with an advanced solid tumor such as melanoma, head and neck, liver or kidney cancer. Both conserved end residues are part of each CDR3. D genes are given only for firm matches. Clone size, where shown, is once, few, many, or a class for clones that have expanded.

abundance: once
d_gene: -
v_gene: TRBV5-1
j_gene: TRBJ2-6
CDR3nt: TGCGCCAGCAGCTTGGCTTCCGGGACTCGGCGAAACGGGGCCAACGTCCTGACTTTC
CDR3aa: CASSLASGTRRNGANVLTF

abundance: -
d_gene: TRBD1
v_gene: TRBV4-3
j_gene: TRBJ1-4
CDR3nt: TGCGCCAGCAGCCAAGGTGGGACAGGGGACGAAAAACTGTTTTTT
CDR3aa: CASSQGGTGDEKLFF

abundance: -
d_gene: -
v_gene: TRBV27
j_gene: TRBJ2-7
CDR3nt: TGTGCCAGCAGTGGGACACCACCCTTCGGCCCCTACGAGCAGTACTTC
CDR3aa: CASSGTPPFGPYEQYF

abundance: -
d_gene: -
v_gene: TRBV15
j_gene: TRBJ1-1
CDR3nt: TGTGCCACCAGCCCATACACGAACACTGAAGCTTTCTTT
CDR3aa: CATSPYTNTEAFF

abundance: -
d_gene: -
v_gene: TRBV12-5
j_gene: TRBJ2-1
CDR3nt: TGTGCTAGTGGTTCGTTCTTCCTGCAGTTCTTC
CDR3aa: CASGSFFLQFF

abundance: once
d_gene: TRBD1
v_gene: TRBV6-1
j_gene: TRBJ1-4
CDR3nt: TGTGCCAGCAGATATGACAGGGGGTCTAATGAAAAACTGTTTTTT
CDR3aa: CASRYDRGSNEKLFF

abundance: -
d_gene: -
v_gene: TRBV7-9
j_gene: TRBJ2-7
CDR3nt: TGTGCCAGCAGCTCGGGTAGGGGAGCTACCTACGAGCAGTACTTC
CDR3aa: CASSSGRGATYEQYF

abundance: -
d_gene: -
v_gene: TRBV5-1
j_gene: TRBJ2-7
CDR3nt: TGCGCCAGCAGCCAGAAGAGGGGGGGTGGCGAGCAGTACTTC
CDR3aa: CASSQKRGGGEQYF

abundance: -
d_gene: TRBD2
v_gene: TRBV2
j_gene: TRBJ2-1
CDR3nt: TGTGCCAGCAGTTCCGGGACTAGCTTTTACAATGAGCAGTTCTTC
CDR3aa: CASSSGTSFYNEQFF

abundance: many
d_gene: -
v_gene: TRBV4-1
j_gene: TRBJ1-1
CDR3nt: TGCGCCAGCAGCCAAGAGGTTCGGGCAGGGAGCACTGAAGCTTTCTTT
CDR3aa: CASSQEVRAGSTEAFF